This T cell receptor beta chain was sequenced in a study of T-cell reconstitution after alpha-beta-depleted transplantation in children. It was with unique molecular identifiers that the TCRbeta library was prepared. TCRdb reprocessed the PCR reads via MiXCR and lists one record per CDR3 protein. The sample includes 350,000 to 450,000 distinct CDR3 sequences, about an eighth seen only once; the top ten take 4% to 5.5%. The trim removed 6 bases at V and 2 bases at J, leaving 2 bases unmatched. Per germline, CDR1 MNHEY and CDR2 SVGEGT. CDR3 size: 14 residues. The source of this sequence is a human donor who donated a stem cell graft to a child with Fanconi anemia. This chain connects TRBV6-2 or TRBV6-3 to TRBJ1-5; the match to TRBD1 covers 9 bases. The material sequenced was PBMCs, taken from the stem cell graft. CDR3 in DNA: TGTGCCAGCAGGCGGACAGGGGGCAATCAGCCCCAGCATTTT. Protein sequence: CASRRTGGNQPQHF.